The 17 T cell receptor beta chains in this list originate from one sample, sequenced in a study of vaccination and CD4 T cells after COVID-19. Treatment denoted: roughly ten-day PBMC culture with coronavirus spike peptide pools or control peptides (ViraFEST assay). Scientists ran DNA taken from cultured CD4+ T cells through the Oncomine TCR Beta short-read assay for sequencing. TCRdb re-derived calls from the PCR reads in MiXCR, one entry per CDR3 protein. Of roughly 20,000 distinct CDR3 sequences listed, around 50% are singletons. For these receptors, no antigen is known. The specimen was CD4+ T cells from blood, cultured in vitro. These receptors were obtained from a human donor who had recovered from COVID-19.

The chain is built from TRBV7-9 and TRBJ2-5, with 8 bases identical to TRBD2. V shed 7 bases, J shed 7 bases, and the junction held 8 bases outside the gene matches. From germline, CDR1 is SEHNR and CDR2 FQNEAQ (reference sequence). The CDR3 runs to 13 residues. The CDR3 nucleotides read TGTGCCAGCATCACAGCGGGAGCGGGGACCCAGTACTTC. It specifies CASITAGAGTQYF.

V is TRBV3-1 and J is TRBJ1-1; TRBD1 matches 8 bases. Germline lookup yields CDR1 LGHDT and CDR2 YNNKEL (reference sequence). With V trimmed by 1 base and J by 10 bases, 2 bases remained unmatched. The CDR3 is made up of 12 amino acids. CDR3 sequence (DNA): TGTGCCAGCAGCCAAGCAACAGGGGGAGCTTTCTTT. This sequence encodes CASSQATGGAFF.

As DNA, the CDR3 is TGTGCCAGTAGTAACCTTGCGCGGATGGGAGATACGCAGTATTTT. This translates into CASSNLARMGDTQYF. The chain uses TRBV19 and TRBJ2-3; no clear D gene. Germline V CDR1 and CDR2: LNHDA, SQIVND (reference sequence). This CDR3 has 15 residues. The V end lost 4 bases, the J end lost 5 bases, and 16 bases lay between the germline ends.

This chain uses TRBV27 with TRBJ2-2; 13 positions agree with TRBD2. V was clipped by 7 bases and J by 4 bases; unmatched bases: 15. Germline CDR1 and CDR2: MNHEY and SMNVEV (reference sequence). This CDR3 contains 19 residues. The chain's CDR3 is CASTPMGLAGFGGTGELFF. The CDR3, as DNA: TGTGCCAGCACCCCGATGGGACTAGCGGGATTTGGCGGCACCGGGGAGCTGTTTTTT.

The chain uses TRBV9 and TRBJ1-2, with D unresolved. Per germline, CDR1 SGDLS and CDR2 YYNGEE. CDR3 size: 13 residues. V lost 1 base to trimming and J lost 2 bases, with 6 bases between them. CDR3 sequence (DNA): TGTGCCAGCAGCGTACTGGGGAACTATGGCTACACCTTC. As protein: CASSVLGNYGYTF.

The chain links TRBV18 to TRBJ2-5; D remains unclear. The V end lost 1 base, the J end lost 2 bases, and 8 bases lay between the germline ends. The CDR3 is 14 amino acids. Germline V gene lookup returns CDR1 KGHSH and CDR2 LQKENI. CDR3 protein: CASSPRNDQETQYF. The CDR3 coding sequence is TGTGCCAGCTCACCACGAAACGATCAAGAGACCCAGTACTTC.

V gene TRBV20-1 combines with J gene TRBJ1-2, with D possibly matching TRBD1 (5 bases). The CDR3 extends over 15 amino acids. The germline V gene has CDR1 DFQATT and CDR2 SNEGSKA (reference sequence). V lost 0 bases, J lost 2 bases, and 13 bases lay in between. The CDR3 reads CSARDFPGSNYGYTF. In nucleotides, the CDR3 is TGCAGTGCTAGAGATTTCCCAGGGTCAAACTATGGCTACACCTTC.

J is TRBJ2-2 and V is TRBV21-1; the DNA was not used to check the table's D call, TRBD1. TRBV21-1 is a recognized pseudogene. There are 13 residues in the CDR3. This CDR3 reads CATLHGTAGELFF. In DNA, the CDR3 is TGTGCCACCCTACACGGGACAGCCGGGGAGCTGTTTTTT.

This rearrangement joins TRBV6-5 to TRBJ1-2, with D tentatively TRBD1 (5 bases). Germline CDR1 and CDR2: MNHEY and SVGAGI. The V end was cut by 0 bases, the J end by 7 bases, with 12 bases between. The CDR3 extends over 14 amino acids. CDR3 in DNA: TGTGCCAGCAGTTACTCGGGCAGGGTTCGTGGCTACACCTTC. Protein sequence: CASSYSGRVRGYTF.

The chain is built from TRBV24-1 and TRBJ2-3; a possible D gene is TRBD2 (5 bases). The CDR3 loop spans 13 amino acids. Germline loops: CDR1 KGHDR, CDR2 SFDVKD. V was cut by 10 bases and J by 1 base, with 11 bases left in between. The DNA of the CDR3 is TGTGCCACTTCCGCCGGGGGCACAGATACGCAGTATTTT. Translation: CATSAGGTDTQYF.

This rearrangement joins TRBV2 to TRBJ1-1; D is perhaps TRBD1 (5 bases). From germline, CDR1 is SNHLY and CDR2 FYNNEI. The CDR3 length is 13 residues. The germline V and J ends were trimmed by 7 bases and 5 bases, with 14 bases remaining between them. CDR3 DNA: TGTGCCAGCATTAACACAGGTCGGACTGAAGCTTTCTTT. Protein product: CASINTGRTEAFF.

J is TRBJ2-7 and V is TRBV25-1; 7 bases agree with TRBD1. The CDR3 has 14 amino acids. Germline lookup yields CDR1 MGHDK and CDR2 SYGVNS. V shed 1 base, J shed 5 bases, and the junction held 5 bases outside the gene matches. The CDR3 coding sequence is TGTGCCAGCAGTGAATCAAGGGGGCGGAACGAGCAGTACTTC. Its translation: CASSESRGRNEQYF.

The rearrangement links TRBV5-1 to TRBJ1-2; the D gene is possibly TRBD1 (5 bases). CDR1 is SGHRS and CDR2 is YFSETQ in the germline V gene. Trimming took off 5 bases at V and 0 bases at J, with 8 bases between the two ends. This CDR3 region has 13 residues. This CDR3 reads CASRLTANYGYTF. The CDR3 bases are TGCGCCAGCAGATTGACAGCTAACTATGGCTACACCTTC.

This clonotype was counted only a few times. V is TRBV5-6 and J is TRBJ1-1, with unresolved D. Germline V CDR1 and CDR2: SGHDT, YYEEEE. With 2 bases removed from V and 5 bases from J, the gap between germline ends came to 16 bases. CDR3 length: 15 amino acids. The CDR3 bases are TGTGCCAGCAGCTTCAGGAATGAGGGATGGACTGAAGCTTTCTTT. Translating gives CASSFRNEGWTEAFF.

The chain joins TRBV12-3 or TRBV12-4 to TRBJ1-3, with unresolved D. The CDR3 sequence is 15 residues long. V lost 6 bases, J lost 2 bases, and 14 bases lay in between. The CDR3 protein is CASSSSSDAGNTIYF. CDR3 nucleotide sequence: TGTGCCAGCAGCTCTTCATCGGACGCTGGAAACACCATATATTTT.

V and J are TRBV19 and TRBJ1-2, with 7 positions matching TRBD1. Germline V gene sequence: CDR1 LNHDA, CDR2 SQIVND (reference sequence). The junction had 9 bases not matched to a gene; V was cut back by 7 bases and J by 4 bases. This CDR3 region has 14 residues. The DNA for the CDR3 is TGTGCCAGTACCCCCTCCGACAGGGCCTATGGCTACACCTTC. Translating it yields CASTPSDRAYGYTF.

The rearrangement joins TRBV6-2 or TRBV6-3 to TRBJ2-3, with 8 bases matching TRBD2. Losses at the gene ends were 6 bases for V and 4 bases for J; bases not matched to a gene: 15. Looked up from germline, CDR1 is MNHEY and CDR2 is SVGEGT. The CDR3 contains 17 residues. The CDR3: CASSPFVAGGRADTQYF. The CDR3 DNA reads as TGTGCCAGCAGCCCCTTTGTTGCGGGAGGTAGGGCAGATACGCAGTATTTT.